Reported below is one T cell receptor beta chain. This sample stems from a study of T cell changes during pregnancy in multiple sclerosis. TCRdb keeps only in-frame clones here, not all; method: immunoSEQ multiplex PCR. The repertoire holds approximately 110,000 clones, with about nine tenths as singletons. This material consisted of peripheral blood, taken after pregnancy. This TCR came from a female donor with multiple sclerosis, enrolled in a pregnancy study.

Written as DNA, the CDR3 is TGTGCCAGCAGCTTAGTGAAGTCGTGGCTAGCCAAGGGCGAGACCCAGTACTTC. Encoded protein: CASSLVKSWLAKGETQYF. This rearrangement joins TRBV7-8 to TRBJ2-5, with D perhaps matching TRBD2 (5 bases). Germline loops: CDR1 SGHVS, CDR2 FQNEAQ. Trimming left V 1 base short and J 5 bases short, with 23 bases between. The CDR3 consists of 18 residues.